This passage covers 24 T cell receptor beta chains from one sample sequenced in a study of neurological immune-mediated disorders. Using its own MiXCR run on the 5' RACE reads, TCRdb lists one record per CDR3 protein. The table records 20,000 to 30,000 distinct CDR3 sequences, roughly 13% of them present only once. Input material: PBMCs. These receptors all stem from a woman between 40 and 55 years old with HTLV-1-associated myelopathy (HAM/TSP).

This clonotype was found many times. The chain uses TRBV11-3 and TRBJ2-1, with D perhaps given as TRBD1 or TRBD2 (6 bases each). Trimming cost V 1 base and J 2 bases, with 9 bases left between them. The CDR3 spans 15 residues. Germline V gene sequence: CDR1 SGHNT, CDR2 YENEEA. The CDR3 loop is CASSLVGGPYNEQFF. DNA for the CDR3: TGTGCCAGCAGCTTAGTAGGGGGGCCCTACAATGAGCAGTTCTTC.

This clonotype showed up many times. The chain links TRBV6-5 to TRBJ2-3; 9 nucleotides match TRBD1. CDR1 and CDR2 (germline): MNHEY, SVGAGI. This CDR3 contains 15 residues. After removal of 2 bases from V and 8 bases from J, the junction contained 8 bases not matched to a gene. CDR3 sequence reads: CASSYKGQGGGTQYF. The DNA for the CDR3 is TGTGCCAGCAGTTACAAGGGACAGGGAGGGGGTACGCAGTATTTT.

In this sample, this clonotype turned up many times. This chain links TRBV5-1 with TRBJ2-1; 8 nucleotides match TRBD1. Germline lookup yields CDR1 SGHRS and CDR2 YFSETQ. CDR3 length equals 16 residues. J gave up 5 bases and V 0 bases, and 7 bases lay outside the gene matches. The CDR3, as DNA: TGCGCCAGCAGCTTGGAAACCGGGACAGGTCACAATGAGCAGTTCTTC. This gives the protein CASSLETGTGHNEQFF.

The gene calls are TRBV5-1 and TRBJ2-2; 8 positions match TRBD1. V dropped 4 bases and J dropped 7; count of bases not matched to a gene: 12. The CDR3 covers 16 residues. The V gene's germline CDR1 is SGHRS and CDR2 YFSETQ. The CDR3 DNA follows: TGCGCCAGCAGCCTGCCGGCCCAGGGGGCGGTCGGGGAGCTGTTTTTT. Protein: CASSLPAQGAVGELFF.

J is TRBJ1-5 and V is TRBV18, with 7 nucleotides matching TRBD1. With V trimmed by 2 bases and J by 10 bases, 14 bases remained unmatched. The CDR3 loop spans 16 amino acids. Looked up from germline, CDR1 is KGHSH and CDR2 is LQKENI. CDR3: CASSPSTRTGDRPQHF. The CDR3 DNA follows: TGTGCCAGCTCACCATCCACCAGGACAGGAGATCGACCCCAGCATTTT.

This clonotype was seen many times. This rearrangement joins TRBV18 to TRBJ2-3; tentatively, D is TRBD2 (6 bases). V gave up 4 bases and J gave up 4 bases, with 18 bases separating them. The CDR3 spans 16 residues. CDR1 and CDR2 from the germline V gene are KGHSH and LQKENI. The DNA of the CDR3 is TGTGCCAGCTCACTGGTTGGTAGCGGCTCCCCAGATACGCAGTATTTT. Translated, it gives CASSLVGSGSPDTQYF.

This clonotype was detected many times. J is TRBJ2-2 and V is TRBV20-1; 8 bases fit TRBD1. The germline V gene encodes CDR1 DFQATT and CDR2 SNEGSKA (reference sequence). V gave up 4 bases and J gave up 6 bases; unmatched junction bases: 7. This CDR3 is 14 amino acids long. CDR3 residues: CSAIDRGRAGELFF. CDR3 DNA sequence: TGCAGTGCTATTGACAGGGGACGGGCCGGGGAGCTGTTTTTT.

This clonotype was picked up many times. J is TRBJ2-7 and V is TRBV20-1, with 7 bases identical to TRBD2. Germline CDR1 is DFQATT and CDR2 is SNEGSKA (reference sequence). The CDR3 is made up of 14 amino acids. The V and J ends lost 6 bases and 3 bases, in that order; junction bases with no gene match: 11. CDR3 protein: CSAPGGMVGYEQYF. The CDR3 bases are TGCAGTGCCCCCGGGGGGATGGTAGGCTACGAGCAGTACTTC.

This clonotype was seen many times. V is TRBV13 and J is TRBJ2-7; D unresolved. The CDR3 is 15 amino acids. The germline V and J ends were trimmed by 0 bases and 5 bases, with 14 bases remaining between them. The germline gives CDR1 PRHDT, CDR2 FYEKMQ (reference sequence). CDR3 sequence reads: CASSLGGRVFNEQYF. As DNA, the CDR3 is TGTGCCAGCAGCTTAGGCGGACGGGTGTTCAACGAGCAGTACTTC.

This clonotype was recorded many times. This chain links TRBV2 with TRBJ2-2; D is unclear. The CDR3 is made up of 17 amino acids. Trimming removed 2 bases at V and 0 bases at J, with 13 bases between. Germline assignment: CDR1 SNHLY and CDR2 FYNNEI. This CDR3 is CASSESYGRTNTGELFF. In DNA, the CDR3 is TGTGCCAGCAGTGAAAGCTACGGCAGGACGAACACCGGGGAGCTGTTTTTT.

The table lists this clonotype with many counts. The J gene is TRBJ1-1, the V gene TRBV2, with 7 bases that match TRBD1. The germline V gene encodes CDR1 SNHLY and CDR2 FYNNEI. Germline trimming cut 4 bases from V and 4 bases from J; bases unmatched to any gene: 3. CDR3 length: 13 amino acids. DNA of the CDR3: TGTGCCAGCAGTGTAGGACAGGCCACTGAAGCTTTCTTT. This codes for CASSVGQATEAFF.

This clonotype was counted ten times or more. The rearrangement links TRBV27 to TRBJ1-1; D is uncertain. The V end lost 1 base, the J end lost 1 base, and 10 bases lay between the germline ends. The CDR3 length is 15 residues. Per germline, CDR1 MNHEY and CDR2 SMNVEV (reference sequence). For the CDR3, the DNA is TGTGCCAGCAGTTTATGGAAGGGCGCGAACACTGAAGCTTTCTTT. Protein: CASSLWKGANTEAFF.

This clonotype was observed at least ten times. CDR3 in DNA: TGCGCCAGCAGCCCGGAAATGAAAGGAGCAGATACGCAGTATTTT. Translated: CASSPEMKGADTQYF. The V gene is TRBV4-1, the J gene TRBJ2-3, with D unclear. The CDR3 covers 15 residues. Germline V lookup: CDR1 MGHRA, CDR2 YSYEKL. V lost 4 bases and J lost 4, with 15 bases in between.

This chain joins TRBV20-1 and TRBJ2-1, with 8 bases matching TRBD1. The CDR3 length is 14 residues. The germline CDR1 and CDR2 sequences are DFQATT and SNEGSKA (reference sequence). V lost 2 bases and J lost 8; bases outside the gene matches: 8. The DNA of the CDR3 is TGCAGTGCTAGAACAGGGGGACCCGACTATGAGCAGTTCTTC. As protein: CSARTGGPDYEQFF.

This clonotype was detected many times. The rearrangement links TRBV5-1 to TRBJ2-5; a possible D gene is TRBD2 (6 bases). The CDR3 is 13 amino acids. Trimming removed 0 bases from V and 4 bases from J, with 7 bases in between. Per the germline V gene, CDR1 is SGHRS and CDR2 is YFSETQ. The CDR3 region is CASSLVEGETQYF. CDR3 DNA: TGCGCCAGCAGCTTGGTGGAGGGAGAGACCCAGTACTTC.

As regards this clonotype: A read error is likely, as this CDR3 ends without the conserved phenylalanine or tryptophan. V and J are TRBV5-1 and TRBJ2-5, with a tentative D call TRBD2 (5 bases). The CDR3 spans 13 residues. Germline CDR1 reads SGHRS; CDR2 reads YFSETQ. V was clipped by 2 bases and J by 2 bases, with 7 bases between them. CDR3 DNA: TGCGCCAGCAGCTTCGGAGGACAAGAGACCCAGTACGTA. Its protein is CASSFGGQETQYV.

Comment on this clonotype: A much larger clone lies a single base off, so this may be a read error. The CDR3 DNA follows: TGTGCCAGCAACCAAGCAGAGAGCTCCTACAATGAGCAGTTCTTC. Protein product: CASNQAESSYNEQFF. This sequence joins TRBV3-1 and TRBJ2-1; no reliable D call. This CDR3 has 15 residues. Germline CDR1 reads LGHDT; CDR2 reads YNNKEL (reference sequence).

This clonotype came up many times. This chain connects TRBV5-1 to TRBJ2-5; no clear D gene. Trimming left V 0 bases short and J 6 bases short, with 12 bases between. The CDR3 runs 14 residues. Per germline, CDR1 SGHRS and CDR2 YFSETQ. The CDR3 is CASSLEPSGKTQYF. The CDR3 region has the DNA TGCGCCAGCAGCTTGGAACCTAGTGGCAAGACCCAGTACTTC.

This clonotype was detected ten times or more. The chain's CDR3 is CASSPGSRLDNSPLHF. The CDR3 coding sequence is TGTGCCAGCAGCCCAGGTTCGCGATTAGATAATTCACCCCTCCACTTT. The V and J genes are TRBV7-2 and TRBJ1-6; D is uncertain. The CDR3 length is 16 residues. The V and J ends lost 5 bases and 5 bases respectively, with 16 bases between them. Looked up from germline, CDR1 is SGHTA and CDR2 is FQGNSA. Variable domain in full (rest from reference TRBV7-2 and TRBJ1-6): GAGVSQSPSNKVTEKGKDVELRCDPISGHTALYWYRQSLGQGLEFLIYFQGNSAPDKSGLPSDRFSAERTGGSVSTLTIQRTQQEDSAVYLCASSPGSRLDNSPLHFGNGTRLTVT.

This clonotype was picked up many times. The V call is TRBV25-1, the J call TRBJ1-6; possibly TRBD1 for D (6 bases). Looked up from germline, CDR1 is MGHDK and CDR2 is SYGVNS. The CDR3 consists of 17 residues. Deletions cut 0 bases from V and 7 bases from J, with 16 bases between. The CDR3 region is CASSEYLSGAQNSPLHF. CDR3 bases: TGTGCCAGCAGTGAATACCTCTCGGGGGCCCAAAATTCACCCCTCCACTTT.

The sample holds many counts of this clonotype. The CDR3 reads CASKLSEARYSNQPQHF. CDR3 coding DNA: TGTGCCAGCAAGCTCTCTGAGGCCCGATATAGCAATCAGCCCCAGCATTTT. The J gene is TRBJ1-5, the V gene TRBV2; D is unclear. The CDR3 covers 17 residues. Germline assignment: CDR1 SNHLY and CDR2 FYNNEI. V gave up 7 bases and J gave up 0 bases, with 19 bases separating them. Full variable domain (missing parts from reference TRBV2 and TRBJ1-5): EPEVTQTPSHQVTQMGQEVILRCVPISNHLYFYWYRQILGQKVEFLVSFYNNEISEKSEIFDDQFSVERPDGSNFTLKIRSTKLEDSAMYFCASKLSEARYSNQPQHFGDGTRLSIL.

This clonotype was seen at least ten times. The rearrangement joins TRBV5-1 to TRBJ2-7; possibly TRBD2 for D (5 bases). The CDR3 covers 14 residues. CDR1 and CDR2 (germline): SGHRS, YFSETQ. V lost 4 bases to trimming and J lost 0 bases, with 11 bases between them. The CDR3 coding sequence is TGCGCCAGCAGCCCCGGGGATTACTCCTACGAGCAGTACTTC. Encoded protein: CASSPGDYSYEQYF. Together with reference TRBV5-1 and TRBJ2-7, the CDR3 gives the full variable domain: KAGVTQTPRYLIKTRGQQVTLSCSPISGHRSVSWYQQTPGQGLQFLFEYFSETQRNKGNFPGRFSGRQFSNSRSEMNVSTLELGDSALYLCASSPGDYSYEQYFGPGTRLTVT.

This chain uses TRBV5-6 with TRBJ2-5, with a possible D match to TRBD1 (6 bases). Trimming stripped 4 bases from V and 7 bases from J, with 17 bases between. The CDR3 length is 14 residues. The germline V gene encodes CDR1 SGHDT and CDR2 YYEEEE. The CDR3, as DNA: TGTGCCAGCAGCCAAGCCCCGGACAGTGGGACCCAGTACTTC. It encodes CASSQAPDSGTQYF.

This chain uses TRBV7-7 with TRBJ1-1; D unresolved. The V gene lost 6 bases and the J gene lost 1 base, with 9 bases spanning the gap. This CDR3 contains 13 residues. Per the germline V gene, CDR1 is SSHAT and CDR2 is FNYEAQ (reference sequence). CDR3 sequence (DNA): TGTGCCAGCAGTCCCGACCCGAACACTGAAGCTTTCTTT. Translating gives CASSPDPNTEAFF.